This T cell receptor beta chain was captured by sequencing in a study of long-term antiretroviral therapy in people with HIV. Overall study results and limits: Blood collection from about 2004 to 2017 possibly occurred under older ART regimens.

The libraries were made with immunoSEQ v3.0 at survey level. Generated by immunoSEQ multiplex PCR, the TCRdb table keeps only in-frame clones and is missing some. This sample has over 25,000 clones; approximately 96% occur once, and the top ten carry roughly 2.3%. On this clone itself: The antigen remains unidentified.

Germline-derived CDR1 and CDR2 are SGHVS and FQNEAQ. The CDR3 is made up of 13 amino acids. Trimming cost V 4 bases and J 6 bases, with 9 bases left between them. The source material was unsorted PBMCs, sampled 6.6 years after starting antiretroviral therapy. The V and J genes are TRBV7-8 and TRBJ1-4; no clear D gene. This sequence was found in a young man with HIV. CDR3 region: CASSSAAYEKLFF. CDR3 bases: TGTGCCAGCAGCTCGGCTGCCTATGAAAAACTGTTTTTT. Drawing the rest from reference TRBV7-8 and TRBJ1-4, the complete variable domain is GAGVSQSPRYKVAKRGQDVALRCDPISGHVSLFWYQQALGQGPEFLTYFQNEAQLDKSGLPSDRFFAERPEGSVSTLKIQRTQQEDSAVYLCASSSAAYEKLFFGSGTQLSVL.